This T cell receptor beta chain was captured in a study of blood T cell repertoires in COVID-19. Study background: COVID-19 samples from acute and convalescent phases originated in the United States, Italy and Spain. The cDNA or gDNA used as material had been derived from T cells, B-cell-depleted T cells, or PBMCs.

Original analysis: For nucleated cells, counts were estimated from reference gene primer amplification. Only in-frame clones appear in the TCRdb table, and some are missing; sequencing was by immunoSEQ multiplex PCR. The D gene and trimming were derived from the DNA, and the V and J assignments and clone size from that table. Of around 84,000 clones listed, over 70% are singletons. CDR1 MDHEN and CDR2 SYDVKM come from the germline V gene. J lost 6 bases, V lost 3 bases, and 8 bases had no gene match. The length of the CDR3 is 16 residues. In this sample, this clone turned up once. The sample was peripheral blood. The clonotype comes from an elderly man with active or convalescent COVID-19. This chain connects TRBV28 to TRBJ2-1, with TRBD2 matching 10 bases. In nucleotides, the CDR3 is TGTGCCAGCAGTTTCCCCGCTAGCGGGGGCCGCAATGAGCAGTTCTTC. Translating gives CASSFPASGGRNEQFF. Supplemented by reference TRBV28 and TRBJ2-1, the full variable domain reads DVKVTQSSRYLVKRTGEKVFLECVQDMDHENMFWYRQDPGLGLRLIYFSYDVKMKEKGDIPEGYSVSREKKERFSLILESASTNQTSMYLCASSFPASGGRNEQFFGPGTRLTVL.